Presented here are 27 T cell receptor beta chains from one specimen sequenced in a study of graft-versus-host responses after intestinal transplantation. Sequencing was performed with immunoSEQ multiplex PCR; in TCRdb, only in-frame clones are kept and a portion is missing. The table records 15,000 to 20,000 clones, approximately 37% of them present only once. The study plated around 200,000 CFSE-labeled responders with around 200,000 irradiated, violet-dye-labeled stimulators. Source: alloreactive CD8+ T cells from a mixed lymphocyte reaction culture, taken before intestinal transplant. Subset of the sample: CFSE-low proliferating T cells sorted from approximately 6-day pre-transplant mixed lymphocyte reaction (GvH or HvG direction). The receptors here all came from a human patient who received an intestinal transplant.

This clone was seen only a few times. The chain uses TRBV6-5 and TRBJ1-2; tentatively, D is TRBD1 (6 bases). V was shortened by 0 bases and J by 7 bases, with 12 bases between the two germline ends. The CDR3 is 14 amino acids. Germline loops: CDR1 MNHEY, CDR2 SVGAGI. CDR3 coding DNA: TGTGCCAGCAGTTACTCGGTCAGGGGTTCTGGCTACACCTTC. It yields the protein CASSYSVRGSGYTF.

To note about this clone: The junction differs from germline at one of its ends, possibly a read error. Other DNA sequences in the sample encode the same CDR3. This chain connects TRBV4-1 to TRBJ1-2; 10 bases map to TRBD1. CDR1 is MGHRA, CDR2 YSYEKL, per germline. The CDR3 spans 15 residues. The CDR3 coding sequence is TGTGCCAGCAGCCAAGCGACAGGGGGCGCTTATGGCTACACCTTC. Translation gives CASSQATGGAYGYTF.

The chain carries TRBV28 and TRBJ1-1, with 7 bases identical to TRBD1. Germline-derived CDR1 and CDR2 are MDHEN and SYDVKM. The CDR3 sequence is 14 residues long. V lost 9 bases and J lost 1; bases outside the gene matches: 8. In nucleotides, the CDR3 is TGTGCCAGTCATCACAGGGGCCCGAACACTGAAGCTTTCTTT. Its protein product is CASHHRGPNTEAFF.

This clone has a handful of counts. The CDR3 DNA is TGTGCCAGCAGCCCCCGACAGGGAAGCTCCTACAATGAGCAGTTCTTC. Its protein is CASSPRQGSSYNEQFF. This chain uses TRBV7-9 with TRBJ2-1; 7 bases are a match to TRBD1. Germline values: CDR1 SEHNR, CDR2 FQNEAQ (reference sequence). V dropped 5 bases and J dropped 0; count of bases not matched to a gene: 7. The CDR3 is 16 residues long.

The chain couples TRBV28 to TRBJ1-5; D is perhaps TRBD1 (5 bases). The germline gives CDR1 MDHEN, CDR2 SYDVKM. This CDR3 has 18 amino acids. V lost 6 bases, J lost 0 bases, and 21 bases lay in between. CDR3 bases: TGTGCCAGCAGCTCCCTGGGGACCCTGGGGCTTAGCAATCAGCCCCAGCATTTT. Translating it yields CASSSLGTLGLSNQPQHF.

V gene TRBV5-6 combines with J gene TRBJ1-4, with unresolved D. The length of the CDR3 is 17 residues. CDR1 is SGHDT and CDR2 is YYEEEE in the germline V gene. V lost 2 bases and J 0 bases, leaving 14 bases between the germline ends. The CDR3 bases are TGTGCCAGCAGCTTCCTGGGCAGGCAAGCAACTAATGAAAAACTGTTTTTT. This translates into CASSFLGRQATNEKLFF.

This clone was seen only once. The rearrangement links TRBV7-7 to TRBJ2-7; 8 nucleotides align to TRBD1. CDR1 SSHAT and CDR2 FNYEAQ come from the germline V gene (reference sequence). CDR3 length equals 15 residues. With 4 bases clipped from V and 0 bases from J, the junction kept 5 bases outside the gene matches. The CDR3 spells CASSSGTGYSYEQYF. Here the CDR3 DNA reads TGTGCCAGCAGCTCCGGGACAGGCTACTCCTACGAGCAGTACTTC. The variable domain in full, with the rest retrieved from reference TRBV7-7 and TRBJ2-7, is GAGVSQSPRYKVTKRGQDVTLRCDPISSHATLYWYQQALGQGPEFLTYFNYEAQPDKSGLPSDRFSAERPEGSISTLTIQRTEQRDSAMYRCASSSGTGYSYEQYFGPGTRLTVT.

Written as DNA, the CDR3 is TGTGCCAGCAGCGTAGAGGTTCCGGGATCCGAGCAGTACTTC. Protein sequence: CASSVEVPGSEQYF. J is TRBJ2-7 and V is TRBV9; possible D gene TRBD2, 5 bases. Trimming removed 0 bases from V and 6 bases from J, with 13 bases in between. This CDR3 is 14 amino acids long. Germline values: CDR1 SGDLS, CDR2 YYNGEE.

The gene calls are TRBV18 and TRBJ2-1; D gene uncertain. The CDR3 is made up of 14 amino acids. V was pared by 5 bases and J by 6 bases, with 14 bases between. Germline V CDR1 and CDR2: KGHSH, LQKENI. The CDR3 region is CASSAQIVLNEQFF. The CDR3 DNA reads TGTGCCAGCTCAGCCCAAATTGTGCTCAATGAGCAGTTCTTC. Full variable domain (missing parts from reference TRBV18 and TRBJ2-1): NAGVMQNPRHLVRRRGQEARLRCSPMKGHSHVYWYRQLPEEGLKFMVYLQKENIIDESGMPKERFSAEFPKEGPSILRIQQVVRGDSAAYFCASSAQIVLNEQFFGPGTRLTVL.

The gene calls are TRBV9 and TRBJ2-3; D remains ambiguous. The CDR3 runs 13 residues. V dropped 0 bases and J dropped 8 bases, with 10 bases sitting between them. Per the germline V gene, CDR1 is SGDLS and CDR2 is YYNGEE. CDR3 coding DNA: TGTGCCAGCAGCGTAGTTTCGCGCGGTACGCAGTATTTT. Its translation: CASSVVSRGTQYF. Full variable domain (outside the CDR3, taken from reference TRBV9 and TRBJ2-3): DSGVTQTPKHLITATGQRVTLRCSPRSGDLSVYWYQQSLDQGLQFLIQYYNGEERAKGNILERFSAQQFPDLHSELNLSSLELGDSALYFCASSVVSRGTQYFGPGTRLTVL.

The chain couples TRBV5-1 to TRBJ2-3; TRBD1 agrees at 8 bases. Looked up from germline, CDR1 is SGHRS and CDR2 is YFSETQ. J gave up 1 base and V 4 bases, and 2 bases lay outside the gene matches. This CDR3 contains 14 residues. The CDR3 DNA sequence: TGCGCCAGCAGCACGGGACAGGGCACAGATACGCAGTATTTT. Encoded protein: CASSTGQGTDTQYF.

The rearrangement joins TRBV5-4 to TRBJ2-6; weak D call: TRBD1 (6 bases). Trimming stripped 4 bases from V and 0 bases from J, with 14 bases between. Germline lookup yields CDR1 SGHNT and CDR2 YYREEE (reference sequence). This CDR3 is built from 17 residues. CDR3 DNA sequence: TGTGCCAGCAGCCAAACAGGGTACCGCTCTGGGGCCAACGTCCTGACTTTC. It specifies CASSQTGYRSGANVLTF.

This clone is judged medium-sized. The chain uses TRBV5-6 and TRBJ2-7; D remains ambiguous. V lost 2 bases and J lost 3, with 15 bases in between. The germline gives CDR1 SGHDT, CDR2 YYEEEE. CDR3 length: 15 residues. The CDR3 reads CASSFFRTFFYEQYF. CDR3 DNA sequence: TGTGCCAGCAGCTTCTTCAGGACGTTTTTCTACGAGCAGTACTTC.

In its sample, this clone was seen a few times. Relative to the germline gene, one junction end is altered; a read error may explain this. This sample includes further DNA sequences coding for the same CDR3. This chain joins TRBV4-1 and TRBJ2-1; no clear D. Germline V lookup: CDR1 MGHRA, CDR2 YSYEKL. This CDR3 is built from 12 residues. CDR3 loop: CASSQGPSEQFF. The CDR3 region has the DNA TGTGCCAGCAGCCAAGGTCCTAGTGAGCAGTTCTTC.

This clone was counted between two and nine times. The chain combines TRBV7-8 with TRBJ2-7, with D possibly matching TRBD1 (5 bases). Per the germline V gene, CDR1 is SGHVS and CDR2 is FQNEAQ. The CDR3 sequence is 12 residues long. V dropped 2 bases and J dropped 7 bases, with 9 bases sitting between them. CDR3 nucleotide sequence: TGTGCCAGCAGCTTATCCGACAGAGAGCAGTACTTC. Its protein is CASSLSDREQYF. The whole variable domain, filled in from reference TRBV7-8 and TRBJ2-7, reads GAGVSQSPRYKVAKRGQDVALRCDPISGHVSLFWYQQALGQGPEFLTYFQNEAQLDKSGLPSDRFFAERPEGSVSTLKIQRTQQEDSAVYLCASSLSDREQYFGPGTRLTVT.

The V call is TRBV27, the J call TRBJ2-7; a possible D gene is TRBD2 (6 bases). Germline V lookup: CDR1 MNHEY, CDR2 SMNVEV (reference sequence). Trimming took 3 bases from V and 5 from J, leaving 14 bases between them. The CDR3 covers 14 residues. The CDR3 DNA follows: TGTGCCAGCAGTTTTCTCGGGGGTTTTAACGAGCAGTACTTC. Translated, it gives CASSFLGGFNEQYF.

This chain connects TRBV4-2 to TRBJ1-1; 7 bases are a match to TRBD1. V shed 5 bases, J shed 3 bases, and the junction held 12 bases outside the gene matches. Germline lookup yields CDR1 LGHNA and CDR2 YNFKEQ. The CDR3 contains 16 residues. The CDR3 DNA follows: TGTGCCAGCAGCTTGAATGACAGGGACTGGGACACTGAAGCTTTCTTT. Amino acids: CASSLNDRDWDTEAFF.

This clone is labeled as medium-sized (0.01 to 0.1%). The chain links TRBV6-5 to TRBJ1-1; the D is unclear. Germline V gene sequence: CDR1 MNHEY, CDR2 SVGAGI. Trimming removed 2 bases from V and 2 bases from J, with 6 bases in between. The CDR3 covers 13 residues. CDR3 protein: CASSYGRNTEAFF. The CDR3 DNA sequence: TGTGCCAGCAGTTACGGCAGAAACACTGAAGCTTTCTTT.

There are a few counts of this clone. This chain links TRBV10-1 with TRBJ2-3; 7 nucleotides match TRBD2. Germline V gene data show CDR1 as WNHNN and CDR2 as SYGVQD (reference sequence). There are 16 residues in the CDR3. J lost 2 bases, V lost 2 bases, and 7 bases had no gene match. The CDR3 DNA is TGCGCCAGCAGTGAGCTCGGGAGGCTCCACACAGATACGCAGTATTTT. Translating it yields CASSELGRLHTDTQYF.

This chain joins TRBV4-1 and TRBJ2-5; no definite D call. V was shortened by 1 base and J by 7 bases, with 10 bases between the two germline ends. Per germline, CDR1 MGHRA and CDR2 YSYEKL. The CDR3 is 13 residues long. The CDR3 sequence is CASSQGQWVTQYF. CDR3 nucleotide sequence: TGCGCCAGCAGCCAAGGCCAATGGGTGACCCAGTACTTC.

V is TRBV2 and J is TRBJ2-2; either TRBD1 or TRBD2 may fit D (5 bases each). The CDR3 runs to 15 residues. Germline CDR1 reads SNHLY; CDR2 reads FYNNEI. Trimming stripped 0 bases from V and 9 bases from J, with 14 bases between. The DNA for the CDR3 is TGTGCCAGCAGTGAAGCCCGGGACCAAAAAAGGGAGCTGTTTTTT. Its protein is CASSEARDQKRELFF.

The chain has TRBV6-6 and TRBJ2-1; the match to TRBD1 covers 12 bases. The germline CDR1 and CDR2 sequences are MNHNY and SVGAGI (reference sequence). The CDR3 is 15 residues long. The V segment lost 6 bases and the J segment 6 bases; nucleotides outside the gene matches: 6. DNA for the CDR3: TGTGCCAGCAGCCCGGGACAGGGGGCTTCCAATGAGCAGTTCTTC. It is translated as CASSPGQGASNEQFF.

This clone appeared a few times. The J gene is TRBJ2-6, the V gene TRBV27; D remains unclear. V lost 3 bases and J 3 bases, leaving 3 bases between the germline ends. CDR1 and CDR2 (germline): MNHEY, SMNVEV (reference sequence). The CDR3 sequence is 13 residues long. The CDR3 protein is CASSFGGANVLTF. CDR3 nucleotide sequence: TGTGCCAGCAGTTTCGGTGGGGCCAACGTCCTGACTTTC.

This clone was seen more than once but under ten times. The V call is TRBV11-2, the J call TRBJ2-1; perhaps TRBD1 as D (6 bases). The CDR3 runs to 15 residues. The V end lost 1 base, the J end lost 1 base, and 8 bases lay between the germline ends. CDR1 is SGHAT, CDR2 FQNNGV, per germline. CDR3 protein: CASSLGQGSYNEQFF. In nucleotides, the CDR3 is TGTGCCAGCAGCTTAGGTCAGGGGTCCTACAATGAGCAGTTCTTC.

J is TRBJ2-1 and V is TRBV28; D gene ambiguous. CDR1 MDHEN and CDR2 SYDVKM come from the germline V gene. V dropped 4 bases and J dropped 4 bases, with 8 bases sitting between them. The CDR3 totals 13 residues. CDR3 residues: CASSCPTYNEQFF. The CDR3 DNA is TGTGCCAGCAGTTGCCCTACTTACAATGAGCAGTTCTTC.

This clone was seen a few times. The V call is TRBV10-2, the J call TRBJ1-5; perhaps TRBD1 as D (5 bases). The CDR3 has 13 residues. Germline V lookup: CDR1 WSHSY, CDR2 SAAADI. Deletions cut 10 bases from V and 7 bases from J, with 17 bases between. The CDR3 loop is CATTKRGWQPQHF. The DNA for the CDR3 is TGCGCCACCACAAAAAGGGGTTGGCAGCCCCAGCATTTT.

J is TRBJ1-4 and V is TRBV15; TRBD1 is a possible D gene (5 bases). This CDR3 is 15 amino acids long. Germline-derived CDR1 and CDR2 are LNHNV and YYDKDF (reference sequence). Trimming took 4 bases from V and 1 from J, leaving 10 bases between them. The CDR3 DNA is TGTGCCACCAGCAAAAGACAGCGAACTAATGAAAAACTGTTTTTT. Translating gives CATSKRQRTNEKLFF.